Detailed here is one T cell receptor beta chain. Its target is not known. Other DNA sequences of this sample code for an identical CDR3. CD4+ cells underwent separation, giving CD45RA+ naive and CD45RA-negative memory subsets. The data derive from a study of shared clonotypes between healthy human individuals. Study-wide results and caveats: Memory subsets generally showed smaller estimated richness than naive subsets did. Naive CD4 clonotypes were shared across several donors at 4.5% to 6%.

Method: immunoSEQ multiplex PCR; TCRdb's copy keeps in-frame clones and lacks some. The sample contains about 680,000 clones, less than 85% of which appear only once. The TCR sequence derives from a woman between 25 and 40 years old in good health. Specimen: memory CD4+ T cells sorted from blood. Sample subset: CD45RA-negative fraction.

CDR3 amino acids: CASSFRTYNEQFF. The CDR3 nucleotides read TGTGCCAGCAGTTTCCGCACCTACAATGAGCAGTTCTTC. V usage is TRBV27 and J usage is TRBJ2-1; D not resolved. Germline loops: CDR1 MNHEY, CDR2 SMNVEV (reference sequence). The germline V and J ends were trimmed by 3 bases and 2 bases, with 5 bases remaining between them. The CDR3 covers 13 residues.